These 11 T cell receptor beta chains were sequenced from one sample in a study of radiotherapy plus CTLA-4 blockade in lung cancer. The table came from immunoSEQ multiplex PCR; TCRdb's copy has only in-frame clones and leaves some out. The sample holds some 50,000 clones, around 76% seen once. This specimen was peripheral blood, taken from a patient treated with radiotherapy plus ipilimumab. These receptors came from a human donor with non-small cell lung cancer who had stable disease on radiotherapy plus ipilimumab.

This clone was observed a few times. V usage is TRBV6-5 and J usage is TRBJ2-2, with 8 bases matching TRBD1. This CDR3 is 15 amino acids long. V lost 6 bases, J lost 1 base, and 4 bases stayed unmatched. Germline V gene sequence: CDR1 MNHEY, CDR2 SVGAGI. The CDR3: CASRIQGVNTGELFF. CDR3 nucleotide sequence: TGTGCCAGCAGGATACAGGGGGTGAACACCGGGGAGCTGTTTTTT.

V is TRBV6-5 and J is TRBJ1-3; the D gene is possibly TRBD1 (6 bases). The CDR3 length is 14 residues. CDR1 is MNHEY, CDR2 SVGAGI, per germline. With 2 bases removed from V and 2 bases from J, the gap between germline ends came to 7 bases. The CDR3 nucleotides read TGTGCCAGCAGTTACGGGACAACTGGAAACACCATATATTTT. It is translated as CASSYGTTGNTIYF.

The V and J genes are TRBV10-2 and TRBJ1-5, with 7 bases that match TRBD1. After removal of 0 bases from V and 4 bases from J, the junction contained 3 bases not matched to a gene. The CDR3 consists of 15 residues. Germline CDR1 WSHSY, CDR2 SAAADI. The CDR3 region is CASSESRQGNQPQHF. CDR3 bases: TGCGCCAGCAGTGAGTCGCGACAGGGAAATCAGCCCCAGCATTTT.

This chain links TRBV6-6 with TRBJ2-2; a weak D match, TRBD2 (6 bases). This CDR3 comprises 15 residues. Germline CDR1 reads MNHNY; CDR2 reads SVGAGI (reference sequence). With 4 bases removed from V and 0 bases from J, the gap between germline ends came to 9 bases. CDR3 in amino acids: CASSWSGANTGELFF. For the CDR3, the DNA is TGTGCCAGCAGTTGGTCGGGGGCGAACACCGGGGAGCTGTTTTTT.

This clone appeared once. The chain is built from TRBV25-1 and TRBJ2-3; D might be TRBD2 (6 bases). CDR1 is MGHDK and CDR2 is SYGVNS in the germline V gene. The CDR3 has 17 amino acids. Trimming pared 2 bases from V and 0 bases from J, leaving 15 bases between. The CDR3: CASSENVGGKSTDTQYF. As DNA, the CDR3 is TGTGCCAGCAGTGAAAATGTGGGGGGAAAGAGCACAGATACGCAGTATTTT. The entire variable domain, with the rest obtained from reference TRBV25-1 and TRBJ2-3, is as follows: EADIYQTPRYLVIGTGKKITLECSQTMGHDKMYWYQQDPGMELHLIHYSYGVNSTEKGDLSSESTVSRIRTEHFPLTLESARPSHTSQYLCASSENVGGKSTDTQYFGPGTRLTVL.

V usage is TRBV7-8 and J usage is TRBJ1-2, with D possibly TRBD1 on 6 matching bases. V was trimmed by 1 base and J by 12 bases, leaving 15 bases between them. The CDR3 extends over 13 amino acids. In germline, CDR1 is SGHVS, CDR2 FQNEAQ. The CDR3 protein is CASSLDLYQGHTF. The CDR3 DNA sequence: TGTGCCAGCAGCTTAGACCTTTATCAGGGGCACACCTTC.

This clone was counted between two and nine times. The gene calls are TRBV7-9 and TRBJ1-1; D is unresolved. Germline CDR1 and CDR2: SEHNR and FQNEAQ (reference sequence). V lost 2 bases, J lost 0 bases, and 7 bases lay in between. The CDR3 has 14 residues. CDR3 residues: CASSLQRLNTEAFF. The CDR3 nucleotides read TGTGCCAGCAGCTTACAACGGTTGAACACTGAAGCTTTCTTT.

The chain uses TRBV29-1 and TRBJ2-2; D uncertain. The length of the CDR3 is 13 residues. V lost 3 bases to trimming and J lost 3 bases, with 8 bases between them. From germline, CDR1 is SQVTM and CDR2 ANQGSEA. The CDR3 spells CSVDGSYTGELFF. The CDR3 bases are TGCAGCGTTGATGGCAGTTACACCGGGGAGCTGTTTTTT.

Comments on this clone: A much larger clonotype is one base distant, so this may be a read error. The CDR3 nucleotides read TGTGCCAGCAGCGCGGCCGGGACCTACGAGCAGTACTTC. Its protein is CASSAAGTYEQYF. The chain uses TRBV6-1 and TRBJ2-7; possibly TRBD2 for D (5 bases). In germline, CDR1 is MNHNS, CDR2 SASEGT. The CDR3 extends over 13 amino acids. The V gene lost 6 bases and the J gene lost 2 bases, with 11 bases spanning the gap.

This clone was counted only a few times. The chain combines TRBV5-1 with TRBJ2-5; possible D gene TRBD2, 7 bases. V lost 4 bases and J lost 5, with 12 bases in between. The CDR3 length is 13 residues. Germline lookup yields CDR1 SGHRS and CDR2 YFSETQ. The CDR3 loop is CASSPEGGETQYF. CDR3 nucleotide sequence: TGCGCCAGCAGCCCTGAGGGGGGGGAGACCCAGTACTTC.

This clone was seen only a few times. This chain joins TRBV19 and TRBJ1-1, with 8 bases that match TRBD1. The germline V gene encodes CDR1 LNHDA and CDR2 SQIVND (reference sequence). The V gene end was trimmed by 4 bases and the J gene end by 5 bases; junction bases not matched to a gene: 3. The CDR3 loop spans 13 amino acids. The CDR3 nucleotides read TGTGCCAGTAGTACGGACAGGGTGACTGAAGCTTTCTTT. Translated, it gives CASSTDRVTEAFF.